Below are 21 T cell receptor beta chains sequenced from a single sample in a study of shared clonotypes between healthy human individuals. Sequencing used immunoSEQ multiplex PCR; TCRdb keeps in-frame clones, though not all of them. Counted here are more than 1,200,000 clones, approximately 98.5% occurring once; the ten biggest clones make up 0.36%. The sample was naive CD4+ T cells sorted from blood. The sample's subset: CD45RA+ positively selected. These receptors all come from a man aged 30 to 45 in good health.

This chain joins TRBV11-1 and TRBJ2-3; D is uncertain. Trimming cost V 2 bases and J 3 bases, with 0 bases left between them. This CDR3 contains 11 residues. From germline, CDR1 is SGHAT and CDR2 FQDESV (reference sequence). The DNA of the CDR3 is TGTGCCAGCAGCTTAACAGATACGCAGTATTTT. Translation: CASSLTDTQYF.

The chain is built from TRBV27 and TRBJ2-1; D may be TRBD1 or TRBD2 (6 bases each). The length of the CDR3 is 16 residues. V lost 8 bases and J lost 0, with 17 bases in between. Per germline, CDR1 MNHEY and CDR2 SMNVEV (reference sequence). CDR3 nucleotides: TGTGCCAGCCGCCGGGGGCAGACAGTCTCCTACAATGAGCAGTTCTTC. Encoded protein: CASRRGQTVSYNEQFF.

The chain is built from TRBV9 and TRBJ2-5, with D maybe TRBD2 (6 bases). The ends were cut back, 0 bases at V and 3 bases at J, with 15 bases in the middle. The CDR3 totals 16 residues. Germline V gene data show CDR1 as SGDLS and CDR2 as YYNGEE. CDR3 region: CASSVGGSGVKETQYF. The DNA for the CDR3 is TGTGCCAGCAGCGTAGGGGGTAGCGGAGTAAAAGAGACCCAGTACTTC.

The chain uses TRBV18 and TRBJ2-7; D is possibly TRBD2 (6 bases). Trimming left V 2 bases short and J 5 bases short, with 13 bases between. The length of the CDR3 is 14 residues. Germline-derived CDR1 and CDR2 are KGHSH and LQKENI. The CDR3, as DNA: TGTGCCAGCTCACCATTGGAGGGCCCCAACGAGCAGTACTTC. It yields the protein CASSPLEGPNEQYF.

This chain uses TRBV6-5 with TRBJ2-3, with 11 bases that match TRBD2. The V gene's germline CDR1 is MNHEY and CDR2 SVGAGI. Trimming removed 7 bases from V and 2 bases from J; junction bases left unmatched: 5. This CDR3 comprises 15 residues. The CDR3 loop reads CASTGTSGHTDTQYF. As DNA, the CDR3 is TGTGCCAGCACCGGGACTAGCGGCCACACAGATACGCAGTATTTT.

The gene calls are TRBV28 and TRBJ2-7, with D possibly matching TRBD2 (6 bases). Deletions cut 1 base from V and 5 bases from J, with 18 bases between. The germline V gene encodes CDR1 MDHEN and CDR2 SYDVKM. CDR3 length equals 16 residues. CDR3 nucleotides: TGTGCCAGCAGTTTATTTGGGGGGTTCATGGGCCACGAGCAGTACTTC. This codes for CASSLFGGFMGHEQYF.

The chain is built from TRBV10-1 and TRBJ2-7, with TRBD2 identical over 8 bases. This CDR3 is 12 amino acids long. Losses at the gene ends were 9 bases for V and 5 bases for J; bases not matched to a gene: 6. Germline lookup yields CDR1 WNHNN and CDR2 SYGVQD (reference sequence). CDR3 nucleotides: TGCGCCAGACCGGGACTAGATAACGAGCAGTACTTC. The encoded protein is CARPGLDNEQYF.

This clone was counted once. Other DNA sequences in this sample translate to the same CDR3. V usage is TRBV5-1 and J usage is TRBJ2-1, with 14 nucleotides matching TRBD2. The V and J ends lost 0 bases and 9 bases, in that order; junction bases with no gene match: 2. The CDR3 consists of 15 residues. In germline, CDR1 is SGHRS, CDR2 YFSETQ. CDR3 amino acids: CASSLEGLAGGEQFF. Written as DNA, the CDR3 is TGCGCCAGCAGCTTGGAAGGACTAGCGGGAGGTGAGCAGTTCTTC. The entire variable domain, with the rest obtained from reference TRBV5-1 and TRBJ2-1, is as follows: KAGVTQTPRYLIKTRGQQVTLSCSPISGHRSVSWYQQTPGQGLQFLFEYFSETQRNKGNFPGRFSGRQFSNSRSEMNVSTLELGDSALYLCASSLEGLAGGEQFFGPGTRLTVL.

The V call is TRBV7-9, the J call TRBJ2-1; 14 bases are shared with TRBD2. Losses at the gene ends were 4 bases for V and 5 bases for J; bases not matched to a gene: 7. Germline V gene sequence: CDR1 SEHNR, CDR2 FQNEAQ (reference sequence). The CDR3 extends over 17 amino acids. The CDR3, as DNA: TGTGCCAGCAGCTCTTCGACTAGCGGGAGGGCGGACAATGAGCAGTTCTTC. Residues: CASSSSTSGRADNEQFF.

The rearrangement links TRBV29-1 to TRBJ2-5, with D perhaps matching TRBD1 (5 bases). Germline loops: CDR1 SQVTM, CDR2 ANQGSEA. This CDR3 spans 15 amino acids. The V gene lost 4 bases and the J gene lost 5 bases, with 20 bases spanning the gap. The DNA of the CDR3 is TGCAGCGTTGTCATCGCCCTAGGGGCTACGGAGACCCAGTACTTC. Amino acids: CSVVIALGATETQYF.

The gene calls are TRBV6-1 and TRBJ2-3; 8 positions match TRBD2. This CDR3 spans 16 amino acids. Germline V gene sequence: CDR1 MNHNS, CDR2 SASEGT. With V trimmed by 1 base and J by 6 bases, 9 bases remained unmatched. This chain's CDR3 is CASSEGGTRGADTQYF. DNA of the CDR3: TGTGCCAGCAGTGAAGGAGGGACTAGAGGTGCGGATACGCAGTATTTT.

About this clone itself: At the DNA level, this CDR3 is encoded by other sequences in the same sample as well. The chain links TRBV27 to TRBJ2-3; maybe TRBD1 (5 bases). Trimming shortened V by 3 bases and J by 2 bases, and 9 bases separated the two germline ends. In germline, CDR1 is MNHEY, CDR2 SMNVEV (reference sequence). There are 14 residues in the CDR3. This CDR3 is CASSLGLFTDTQYF. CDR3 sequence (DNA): TGTGCCAGCAGTTTGGGGCTCTTCACAGATACGCAGTATTTT.

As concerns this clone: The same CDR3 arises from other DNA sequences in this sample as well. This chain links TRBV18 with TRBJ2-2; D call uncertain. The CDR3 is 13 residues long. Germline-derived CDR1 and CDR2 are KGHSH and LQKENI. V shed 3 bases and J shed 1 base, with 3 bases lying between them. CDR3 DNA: TGTGCCAGCTCACCCGGGAACACCGGGGAGCTGTTTTTT. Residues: CASSPGNTGELFF.

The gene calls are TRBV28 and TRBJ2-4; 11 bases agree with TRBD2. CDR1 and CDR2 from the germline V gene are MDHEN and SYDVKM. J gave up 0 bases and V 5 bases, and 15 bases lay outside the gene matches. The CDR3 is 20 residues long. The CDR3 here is CASSPITPGLADSAKNIQYF. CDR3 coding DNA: TGTGCCAGCAGTCCCATAACCCCGGGACTAGCGGATTCAGCCAAAAACATTCAGTACTTC.

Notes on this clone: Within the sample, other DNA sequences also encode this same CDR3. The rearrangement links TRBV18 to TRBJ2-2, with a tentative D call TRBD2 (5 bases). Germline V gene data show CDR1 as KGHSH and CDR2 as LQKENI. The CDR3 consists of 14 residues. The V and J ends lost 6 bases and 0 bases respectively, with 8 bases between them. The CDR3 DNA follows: TGTGCCAGCTCTCCGGGAACGAACACCGGGGAGCTGTTTTTT. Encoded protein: CASSPGTNTGELFF.

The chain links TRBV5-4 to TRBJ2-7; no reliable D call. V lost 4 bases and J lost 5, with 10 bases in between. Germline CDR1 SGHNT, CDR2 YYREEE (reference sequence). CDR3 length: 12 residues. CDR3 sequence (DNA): TGTGCCAGCAGCGCAAACCCTCACGAGCAGTACTTC. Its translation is CASSANPHEQYF. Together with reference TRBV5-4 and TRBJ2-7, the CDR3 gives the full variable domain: ETGVTQSPTHLIKTRGQQVTLRCSSQSGHNTVSWYQQALGQGPQFIFQYYREEENGRGNFPPRFSGLQFPNYSSELNVNALELDDSALYLCASSANPHEQYFGPGTRLTVT.

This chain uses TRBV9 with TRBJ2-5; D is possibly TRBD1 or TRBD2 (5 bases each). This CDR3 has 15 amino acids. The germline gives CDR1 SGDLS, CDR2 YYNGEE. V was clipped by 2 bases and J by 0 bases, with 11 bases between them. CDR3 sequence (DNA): TGTGCCAGCAGCGTCTCCGGGACGGACCAAGAGACCCAGTACTTC. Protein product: CASSVSGTDQETQYF.

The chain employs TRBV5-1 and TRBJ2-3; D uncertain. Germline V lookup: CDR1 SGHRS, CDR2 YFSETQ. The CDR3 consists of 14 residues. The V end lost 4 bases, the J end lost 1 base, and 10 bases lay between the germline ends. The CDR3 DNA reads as TGCGCCAGCAGCCCAGAGTGGGGCACAGATACGCAGTATTTT. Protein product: CASSPEWGTDTQYF.

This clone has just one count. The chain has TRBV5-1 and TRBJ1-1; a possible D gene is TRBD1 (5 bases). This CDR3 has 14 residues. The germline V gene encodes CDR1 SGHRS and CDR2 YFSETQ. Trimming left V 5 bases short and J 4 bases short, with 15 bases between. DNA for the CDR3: TGCGCCAGCAGTGGGGGGACTGCGAGCACTGAAGCTTTCTTT. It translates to CASSGGTASTEAFF.

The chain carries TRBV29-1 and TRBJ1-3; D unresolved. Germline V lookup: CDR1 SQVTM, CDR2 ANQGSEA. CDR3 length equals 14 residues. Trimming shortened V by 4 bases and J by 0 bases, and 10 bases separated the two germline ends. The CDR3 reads CSVVVNSSGNTIYF. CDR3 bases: TGCAGCGTTGTTGTAAACAGCTCTGGAAACACCATATATTTT.

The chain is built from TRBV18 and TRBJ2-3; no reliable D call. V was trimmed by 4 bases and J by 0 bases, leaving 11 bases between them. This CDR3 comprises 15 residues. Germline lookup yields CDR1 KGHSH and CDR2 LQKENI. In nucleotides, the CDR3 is TGTGCCAGCTCACTTTGGACCCAAAGCACAGATACGCAGTATTTT. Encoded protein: CASSLWTQSTDTQYF.